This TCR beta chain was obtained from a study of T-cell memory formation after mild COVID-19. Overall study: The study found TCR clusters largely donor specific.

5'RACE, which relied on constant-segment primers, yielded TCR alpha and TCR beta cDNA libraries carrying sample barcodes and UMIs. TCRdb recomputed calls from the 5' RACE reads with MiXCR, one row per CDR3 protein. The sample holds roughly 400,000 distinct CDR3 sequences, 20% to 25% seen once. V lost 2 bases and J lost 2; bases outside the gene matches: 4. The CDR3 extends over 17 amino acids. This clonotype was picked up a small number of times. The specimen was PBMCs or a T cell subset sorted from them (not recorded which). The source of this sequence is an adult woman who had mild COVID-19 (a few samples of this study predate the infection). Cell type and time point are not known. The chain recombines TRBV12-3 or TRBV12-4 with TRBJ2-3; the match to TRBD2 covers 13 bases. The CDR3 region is CASSLSGTSGVTDTQYF. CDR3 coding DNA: TGTGCCAGCAGTTTATCGGGGACTAGCGGGGTCACAGATACGCAGTATTTT.